The source of this T cell receptor (beta chain) is a study of identical twins. General observations from the study: Among beta out-of-frame sequences, excess sharing between twins appeared weaker. Fewer insertions were carried by abundant cord blood beta clonotypes, but none was seen in memory repertoires.

In TCRdb, the 5' RACE reads were re-called with MiXCR into one record per CDR3 protein. The sample carries about 530,000 distinct CDR3 sequences, around 22% recorded once. CDR3 length: 15 amino acids. J was trimmed by 2 bases and V by 5 bases; bases with no gene match: 6. The germline gives CDR1 SEHNR, CDR2 FQNEAQ (reference sequence). This clonotype was counted only a few times. Its target is unknown. Every donor was a healthy Caucasian. The same sample was also used in a study of yellow fever vaccine responses in identical twins.

This receptor was taken from a woman aged 18-29 years in good health. Sequencing was performed on CD4+ T cells sorted from blood. The chain carries TRBV7-9 and TRBJ2-1; 7 bases match TRBD2. CDR3 protein: CASSPLGGTYNEQFF. CDR3 DNA sequence: TGTGCCAGCAGCCCCCTGGGGGGGACCTACAATGAGCAGTTCTTC. Supplemented by reference TRBV7-9 and TRBJ2-1, the full variable domain reads DTGVSQNPRHKITKRGQNVTFRCDPISEHNRLYWYRQTLGQGPEFLTYFQNEAQLEKSRLLSDRFSAERPKGSFSTLEIQRTEQGDSAMYLCASSPLGGTYNEQFFGPGTRLTVL.